The 8 T cell receptor beta chains reported below all come from one sample, sequenced in a study of OX40 agonist ivuxolimab in advanced cancers. Assay used: immunoSEQ multiplex PCR; TCRdb lists only in-frame clones, some missing. The table records about 75,000 clones, approximately 85% of them present only once. The input for sequencing was CD4+ or CD8+ T cells sorted from blood, taken in a trial of the OX40 agonist ivuxolimab. The origin of the receptors is an adult with an advanced solid tumor such as melanoma, head and neck, liver or kidney cancer.

The CDR3 coding sequence is TGCGCCAGCAGCCAATTACCGGACCCCATATACGAGCAGTACTTC. Translation gives CASSQLPDPIYEQYF. The chain recombines TRBV4-1 with TRBJ2-7, with D hard to call. The V gene's germline CDR1 is MGHRA and CDR2 YSYEKL. Trimming removed 2 bases at V and 4 bases at J, with 15 bases between. This CDR3 contains 15 residues.

This clone has a handful of counts. V usage is TRBV19 and J usage is TRBJ2-7, with 8 bases matching TRBD1. From germline, CDR1 is LNHDA and CDR2 SQIVND (reference sequence). CDR3 length: 15 residues. Losses at the gene ends were 6 bases for V and 2 bases for J; bases not matched to a gene: 9. Here the CDR3 reads CASSLSAGQAYEQYF. The CDR3 coding sequence is TGTGCCAGTAGCCTTAGTGCGGGACAGGCCTACGAGCAGTACTTC.

The gene calls are TRBV11-2 and TRBJ2-7, with unresolved D. This CDR3 contains 12 residues. V dropped 5 bases and J dropped 3 bases, with 8 bases sitting between them. Per germline, CDR1 SGHAT and CDR2 FQNNGV. The chain's CDR3 is CASSAQNYEQYF. CDR3 nucleotides: TGTGCCAGCAGCGCACAAAACTACGAGCAGTACTTC.

The V gene is TRBV11-3, the J gene TRBJ2-1; D possibly uses TRBD1 or TRBD2 (6 bases each). Trimming cost V 5 bases and J 9 bases, with 11 bases left between them. In germline, CDR1 is SGHNT, CDR2 YENEEA. The CDR3 is 12 residues long. Written as DNA, the CDR3 is TGTGCCAGCAGCAGGGGGGTTAGTGAGCAGTTCTTC. Translation gives CASSRGVSEQFF.

The rearrangement links TRBV7-2 to TRBJ2-3; the match to TRBD2 covers 10 bases. Germline CDR1 and CDR2: SGHTA and FQGNSA. This CDR3 contains 15 residues. Trimming cost V 5 bases and J 4 bases; bases outside gene matches: 6. The CDR3 DNA follows: TGTGCCAGCAGCACTAGCGGGATTGGTGCAGATACGCAGTATTTT. This gives the protein CASSTSGIGADTQYF. Drawing the rest from reference TRBV7-2 and TRBJ2-3, the complete variable domain is GAGVSQSPSNKVTEKGKDVELRCDPISGHTALYWYRQSLGQGLEFLIYFQGNSAPDKSGLPSDRFSAERTGGSVSTLTIQRTQQEDSAVYLCASSTSGIGADTQYFGPGTRLTVL.

The chain joins TRBV28 to TRBJ1-2; no clear D gene. Trimming took off 7 bases at V and 5 bases at J, with 8 bases between the two ends. This CDR3 contains 11 residues. Germline lookup yields CDR1 MDHEN and CDR2 SYDVKM. CDR3: CASNSGYGYTF. The DNA of the CDR3 is TGTGCCAGCAATTCAGGTTATGGCTACACCTTC.

The CDR3, as DNA: TGTGCCAGCAGCCCGTTGGGATGGACAGGTTCTAGCACAGATACGCAGTATTTT. This sequence encodes CASSPLGWTGSSTDTQYF. V and J are TRBV14 and TRBJ2-3, with 7 bases aligning to TRBD1. V dropped 4 bases and J dropped 0; count of bases not matched to a gene: 13. CDR1 is SGHDN and CDR2 is FVKESK in the germline V gene. The CDR3 is made up of 18 amino acids.

This clone was seen more than once but under ten times. The rearrangement joins TRBV11-2 to TRBJ2-5; a weak D match, TRBD2 (7 bases). Per the germline V gene, CDR1 is SGHAT and CDR2 is FQNNGV. V lost 5 bases and J lost 5, with 18 bases in between. The CDR3 covers 15 residues. This CDR3 reads CASSPGGDRWETQYF. The CDR3 DNA reads as TGTGCCAGCAGCCCGGGGGGCGACCGGTGGGAGACCCAGTACTTC.